The 27 T cell receptor beta chains presented below share a single source sample, sequenced in a study of cytomegalovirus exposure and HLA in healthy donors. PCR amplification relied on 60 Vbeta primers (plus 13 Jbeta primers). The table came from immunoSEQ multiplex PCR; TCRdb's copy has only in-frame clones and leaves some out. The data hold some 130,000 clones, with around four fifths observed a single time. The sample comprised PBMCs. The receptor source for this set is a boy younger than 10 in good health and CMV-seronegative.

This sequence joins TRBV10-3 and TRBJ2-7; D gene ambiguous. V was cut by 11 bases and J by 2 bases, with 13 bases left in between. The CDR3 is made up of 12 amino acids. The germline V gene has CDR1 ENHRY and CDR2 SYGVKD. CDR3 residues: CAVQTDTYEQYF. The CDR3 coding sequence is TGTGCCGTGCAGACTGATACCTACGAGCAGTACTTC.

This clone came up once. This chain connects TRBV7-6 to TRBJ2-3; TRBD2 matches 7 bases. The CDR3 covers 13 residues. J was trimmed by 9 bases and V by 5 bases; bases with no gene match: 8. Germline CDR1 reads SGHVS; CDR2 reads FNYEAQ. CDR3 residues: CASSLGGEGTQYF. Written as DNA, the CDR3 is TGTGCCAGCAGCCTAGGCGGGGAGGGGACGCAGTATTTT.

CDR3 loop: CASSLTVRERTEAFF. CDR3 bases: TGTGCCAGCAGCTTGACAGTACGCGAGAGGACTGAAGCTTTCTTT. This sequence joins TRBV11-1 and TRBJ1-1; D perhaps matches TRBD1 (5 bases). From germline, CDR1 is SGHAT and CDR2 FQDESV (reference sequence). The CDR3 is 15 amino acids. The V end lost 3 bases, the J end lost 5 bases, and 16 bases lay between the germline ends.

There are a few counts of this clone. This chain uses TRBV28 with TRBJ2-2, with 12 nucleotides matching TRBD1. The V gene's germline CDR1 is MDHEN and CDR2 SYDVKM. The CDR3 spans 15 residues. Trimming removed 4 bases from V and 5 bases from J; junction bases left unmatched: 2. The CDR3 nucleotides read TGTGCCAGCAGTTCGGGACAGGGGGCGACCGGGGAGCTGTTTTTT. Its protein product is CASSSGQGATGELFF.

V gene TRBV5-1 combines with J gene TRBJ2-2, with 9 bases fitting TRBD2. The germline V gene encodes CDR1 SGHRS and CDR2 YFSETQ. The CDR3 loop spans 15 amino acids. The trim removed 2 bases at V and 6 bases at J, leaving 5 bases unmatched. The CDR3 spells CASSLVSGSPGELFF. CDR3 sequence (DNA): TGCGCCAGCAGCTTAGTTAGCGGGAGCCCCGGGGAGCTGTTTTTT.

This clone has only one observation. The genes are TRBV7-9 and TRBJ2-3; 7 bases line up with TRBD1. Germline values: CDR1 SEHNR, CDR2 FQNEAQ (reference sequence). V was clipped by 5 bases and J by 5 bases; unmatched bases: 10. The CDR3 is made up of 15 amino acids. The CDR3, as DNA: TGTGCCAGCAGCCAAATTCAGGGGGTCTTAGATACGCAGTATTTT. Protein sequence: CASSQIQGVLDTQYF.

In this sample, this clone turned up a few times. V gene TRBV9 combines with J gene TRBJ1-1, with TRBD1 matching over 7 bases. The CDR3 covers 15 residues. CDR1 is SGDLS, CDR2 YYNGEE, per germline. V lost 0 bases and J lost 4; bases outside the gene matches: 6. The CDR3 reads CASSVVRGQGTEAFF. CDR3 nucleotide sequence: TGTGCCAGCAGCGTAGTGAGGGGGCAAGGCACTGAAGCTTTCTTT.

This sequence joins TRBV19 and TRBJ1-1; possibly TRBD1 for D (6 bases). This CDR3 is built from 13 residues. Germline values: CDR1 LNHDA, CDR2 SQIVND (reference sequence). The ends were cut back, 7 bases at V and 1 base at J, with 10 bases in the middle. DNA of the CDR3: TGTGCCAGTATCTTGACAGGGAACACTGAAGCTTTCTTT. It specifies CASILTGNTEAFF. Filled out from reference TRBV19 and TRBJ1-1, the complete variable domain reads DGGITQSPKYLFRKEGQNVTLSCEQNLNHDAMYWYRQDPGQGLRLIYYSQIVNDFQKGDIAEGYSVSREKKESFPLTVTSAQKNPTAFYLCASILTGNTEAFFGQGTRLTVV.

The V call is TRBV18, the J call TRBJ1-4; maybe TRBD1 (5 bases). Looked up from germline, CDR1 is KGHSH and CDR2 is LQKENI. The CDR3 covers 16 residues. The ends were cut back, 3 bases at V and 6 bases at J, with 17 bases in the middle. The CDR3 sequence: CASSPQGNVAYEKLFF. DNA for the CDR3: TGTGCCAGCTCACCCCAGGGTAATGTGGCGTATGAAAAACTGTTTTTT.

The chain employs TRBV27 and TRBJ2-6; possible D gene TRBD2, 5 bases. The CDR3 is 20 amino acids. Germline V gene data show CDR1 as MNHEY and CDR2 as SMNVEV (reference sequence). Trimming took 4 bases from V and 0 from J, leaving 22 bases between them. This CDR3 reads CASSSLDGVLLFSGANVLTF. Here the CDR3 DNA reads TGTGCCAGCAGTTCCCTGGACGGGGTCCTCCTATTCTCTGGGGCCAACGTCCTGACTTTC.

This CDR3 is CASSLGGGGSPLHF. CDR3 nucleotide sequence: TGCGCCAGCAGCTTAGGGGGCGGAGGTTCACCCCTCCACTTT. The rearrangement uses TRBV5-1 and TRBJ1-6; 7 bases map to TRBD1. Losses at the gene ends were 2 bases for V and 9 bases for J; bases not matched to a gene: 5. The CDR3 length is 14 residues. Germline lookup yields CDR1 SGHRS and CDR2 YFSETQ.

The chain links TRBV30 to TRBJ2-2, with D tentatively TRBD2 (5 bases). CDR1 is GTSNPN and CDR2 is SVGIG in the germline V gene (reference sequence). The CDR3 totals 14 residues. The V gene lost 5 bases and the J gene lost 3 bases, with 13 bases spanning the gap. This CDR3 reads CAWGRGIDTGELFF. In DNA, the CDR3 is TGTGCCTGGGGCCGGGGTATTGACACCGGGGAGCTGTTTTTT.

The rearrangement links TRBV15 to TRBJ2-5; D is perhaps TRBD1 (6 bases). CDR3 size: 15 residues. In germline, CDR1 is LNHNV, CDR2 YYDKDF (reference sequence). V was trimmed by 1 base and J by 5 bases, leaving 14 bases between them. The CDR3 sequence is CATSRVRQGWETQYF. The DNA for the CDR3 is TGTGCCACCAGCAGAGTAAGGCAGGGGTGGGAGACCCAGTACTTC.

This sequence joins TRBV11-1 and TRBJ1-3; D gene ambiguous. Between the trimmed V and J ends, which lost 2 bases and 2 bases, there was a span of 10 bases. Germline CDR1 reads SGHAT; CDR2 reads FQDESV (reference sequence). The CDR3 is 15 residues long. The CDR3 nucleotides read TGTGCCAGCAGCTTAATAGGAGTAACTGGAAACACCATATATTTT. As protein: CASSLIGVTGNTIYF.

This chain connects TRBV5-8 to TRBJ1-1; D unresolved. CDR3 length: 14 residues. Looked up from germline, CDR1 is SGHTS and CDR2 is YDEGEE. Trimming removed 0 bases from V and 5 bases from J, with 11 bases in between. The CDR3 loop is CASSLGLSRTEAFF. CDR3 DNA: TGTGCCAGCAGCTTGGGTTTATCCAGGACTGAAGCTTTCTTT.

The gene calls are TRBV5-1 and TRBJ2-3; 12 positions match TRBD2. After removal of 0 bases from V and 2 bases from J, the junction contained 10 bases not matched to a gene. This CDR3 is built from 19 residues. The V gene's germline CDR1 is SGHRS and CDR2 YFSETQ. The chain's CDR3 is CASSLALTSGGPPTDTQYF. The CDR3 DNA is TGCGCCAGCAGCTTGGCCCTGACTAGCGGGGGCCCCCCCACAGATACGCAGTATTTT.

The V gene is TRBV5-1, the J gene TRBJ1-4; D might be TRBD1 (6 bases). The V end lost 4 bases, the J end lost 7 bases, and 20 bases lay between the germline ends. CDR1 is SGHRS and CDR2 is YFSETQ in the germline V gene. This CDR3 is built from 16 residues. The CDR3 sequence is CASSLGLRGLGEKLFF. CDR3 nucleotides: TGCGCCAGCAGCCTCGGATTGCGGGGGCTCGGTGAAAAACTGTTTTTT.

The rearrangement uses TRBV6-6 and TRBJ1-1; tentative D call: TRBD1 (5 bases). Looked up from germline, CDR1 is MNHNY and CDR2 is SVGAGI (reference sequence). V shed 7 bases and J shed 4 bases, with 13 bases lying between them. The CDR3 spans 13 residues. The CDR3 loop reads CASTPGGVTEAFF. The CDR3 DNA reads as TGTGCCAGCACCCCGGGGGGGGTCACTGAAGCTTTCTTT.

V usage is TRBV27 and J usage is TRBJ2-3; 8 bases agree with TRBD2. Germline values: CDR1 MNHEY, CDR2 SMNVEV (reference sequence). The CDR3 loop spans 16 amino acids. Losses at the gene ends were 2 bases for V and 2 bases for J; bases not matched to a gene: 6. CDR3 sequence (DNA): TGTGCCAGCAGTTTAGTCTGGACTAGCCACACAGATACGCAGTATTTT. Translated, it gives CASSLVWTSHTDTQYF.

The gene calls are TRBV18 and TRBJ2-1, with D tentatively TRBD2 (5 bases). Germline CDR1 and CDR2: KGHSH and LQKENI. Trimming removed 6 bases at V and 5 bases at J, with 14 bases between. The CDR3 consists of 14 residues. CDR3: CASSRRGLDNEQFF. The CDR3 region has the DNA TGTGCCAGCTCCCGCCGCGGGCTGGACAATGAGCAGTTCTTC. The full variable domain, its missing parts supplied by reference TRBV18 and TRBJ2-1, is NAGVMQNPRHLVRRRGQEARLRCSPMKGHSHVYWYRQLPEEGLKFMVYLQKENIIDESGMPKERFSAEFPKEGPSILRIQQVVRGDSAAYFCASSRRGLDNEQFFGPGTRLTVL.

This chain uses TRBV5-1 with TRBJ1-1, with 7 bases aligning to TRBD1. The length of the CDR3 is 15 residues. Trimming at V came to 0 bases and at J to 3 bases, leaving 5 bases not matched to a gene. Germline loops: CDR1 SGHRS, CDR2 YFSETQ. CDR3 bases: TGCGCCAGCAGCTTGGTCAACAGGGGTGACACTGAAGCTTTCTTT. This gives the protein CASSLVNRGDTEAFF.

The rearrangement links TRBV2 to TRBJ1-5; D possibly corresponds to TRBD1 (5 bases). V was pared by 6 bases and J by 1 base, with 10 bases between. Germline CDR1 is SNHLY and CDR2 is FYNNEI. The CDR3 has 14 amino acids. This chain's CDR3 is CASSPTASNQPQHF. The CDR3 coding sequence is TGTGCCAGCAGCCCGACAGCAAGCAATCAGCCCCAGCATTTT.

The genes are TRBV19 and TRBJ1-5, with 7 nucleotides matching TRBD1. This CDR3 comprises 13 residues. V was pared by 8 bases and J by 7 bases, with 8 bases of the junction left unmatched. CDR1 and CDR2 (germline): LNHDA, SQIVND (reference sequence). Written as DNA, the CDR3 is TGTGCCAGTCGCACAGGGGTTGGACAGCCCCAGCATTTT. This gives the protein CASRTGVGQPQHF.

This CDR3 is CASRNEGRETQYF. As DNA, the CDR3 is TGTGCCAGCAGGAACGAGGGGAGGGAGACCCAGTACTTC. This chain links TRBV2 with TRBJ2-5, with D perhaps TRBD2 (6 bases). There are 13 residues in the CDR3. Trimming shortened V by 6 bases and J by 5 bases, and 13 bases separated the two germline ends. Germline values: CDR1 SNHLY, CDR2 FYNNEI.

The V and J genes are TRBV7-9 and TRBJ2-5; D call uncertain. CDR1 is SEHNR, CDR2 FQNEAQ, per germline (reference sequence). The CDR3 sequence is 13 residues long. V lost 5 bases, J lost 5 bases, and 12 bases lay in between. The CDR3 nucleotides are TGTGCCAGCAGCCCCGTCTCTCGGGAGACCCAGTACTTC. Amino acid sequence: CASSPVSRETQYF.

This clone has more than one count but fewer than ten. V gene TRBV27 combines with J gene TRBJ2-1; weak D call: TRBD2 (6 bases). The CDR3 contains 15 residues. CDR1 and CDR2 (germline): MNHEY, SMNVEV (reference sequence). Trimming stripped 8 bases from V and 0 bases from J, with 14 bases between. DNA of the CDR3: TGTGCCAGCGAGGGTGGAGGGGACTCCTACAATGAGCAGTTCTTC. Amino acids: CASEGGGDSYNEQFF.

This chain connects TRBV27 to TRBJ1-3; no firm D call. V gave up 5 bases and J gave up 0 bases, with 14 bases separating them. Germline CDR1 reads MNHEY; CDR2 reads SMNVEV (reference sequence). This CDR3 contains 16 residues. As DNA, the CDR3 is TGTGCCAGCAGTCCTTCGGGTGCCAGCTCTGGAAACACCATATATTTT. Amino acids: CASSPSGASSGNTIYF.